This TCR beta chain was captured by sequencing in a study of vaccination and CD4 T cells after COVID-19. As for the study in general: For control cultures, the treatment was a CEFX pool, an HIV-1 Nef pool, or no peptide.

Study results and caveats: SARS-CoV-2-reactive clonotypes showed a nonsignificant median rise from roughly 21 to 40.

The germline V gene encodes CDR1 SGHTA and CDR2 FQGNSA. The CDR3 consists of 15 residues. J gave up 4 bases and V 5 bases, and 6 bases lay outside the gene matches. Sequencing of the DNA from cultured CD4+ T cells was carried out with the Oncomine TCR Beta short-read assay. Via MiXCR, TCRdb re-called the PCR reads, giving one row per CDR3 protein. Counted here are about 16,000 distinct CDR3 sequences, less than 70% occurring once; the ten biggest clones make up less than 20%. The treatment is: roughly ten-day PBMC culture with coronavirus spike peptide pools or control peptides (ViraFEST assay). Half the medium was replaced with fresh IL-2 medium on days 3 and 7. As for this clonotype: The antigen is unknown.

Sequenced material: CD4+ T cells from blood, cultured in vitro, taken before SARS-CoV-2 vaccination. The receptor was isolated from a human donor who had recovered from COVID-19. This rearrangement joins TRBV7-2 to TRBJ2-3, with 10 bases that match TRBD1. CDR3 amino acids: CASSPDRGWADTQYF. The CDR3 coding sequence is TGTGCCAGCAGCCCGGACAGGGGGTGGGCAGATACGCAGTATTTT.